The clone carrying this T cell receptor beta chain has just a few counts. The record originates from a study of T-cell memory formation after mild COVID-19. After 5'RACE with constant-segment primers, TCR alpha and TCR beta cDNA libraries carrying sample barcodes and UMIs were obtained. TCRdb re-called the 5' RACE reads with MiXCR, one entry per CDR3 protein. Among 300,000 to 400,000 distinct CDR3 sequences, about an eighth were seen once, and the ten largest hold 22%. Per the germline V gene, CDR1 is SQVTM and CDR2 is ANQGSEA. V lost 7 bases to trimming and J lost 3 bases; unmatched junction nucleotides: 4. This CDR3 has 12 residues.

The receptor's source is a man between 18 and 35 years old who had mild COVID-19 (a few samples of this study predate the infection). Cell type and time point are not known. Material for sequencing was PBMCs or a T cell subset sorted from them (not recorded which). This chain links TRBV29-1 with TRBJ2-3; TRBD1 agrees at 7 bases. CDR3: CSAGQQTDTQYF. The CDR3 DNA reads as TGCAGCGCGGGACAGCAGACAGATACGCAGTATTTT.